Here is one TCR beta chain with its context. This sample is drawn from a study of early T cells in non-severe SARS-CoV-2 infection. One entry per CDR3 protein, called by TCRdb with MiXCR from the 5' RACE reads. The sample shows 40,000 to 60,000 distinct CDR3 sequences, about an eighth of them seen only once. V lost 1 base to trimming and J lost 7 bases; unmatched junction nucleotides: 5. CDR1 SGHTA and CDR2 FQGTGA come from the germline V gene. This CDR3 comprises 15 residues. The source is an adult who was a healthcare worker with PCR-confirmed SARS-CoV-2 infection or an uninfected control (not recorded which). Sequencing input: whole blood. The J gene is TRBJ2-1, the V gene TRBV7-3; 9 bases align to TRBD2. In DNA form, the CDR3 reads TGTGCCAGCAGCTTAATAGCGGGGGAAATAAATGAGCAGTTCTTC. Translating gives CASSLIAGEINEQFF.